A single sample gave rise to the 13 T cell receptor beta chains below, sequenced in a study of tumor-infiltrating lymphocytes in oesophageal squamous cell carcinoma. TCRdb passed the PCR reads through MiXCR, listing each CDR3 protein once. The repertoire holds under 20,000 distinct CDR3 sequences, approximately 50% seen once, with around 15% in the top ten. The sample comprised esophageal tumor tissue. Receptors originate from a male donor with esophageal squamous cell carcinoma.

This clonotype is labeled as medium-sized. This chain joins TRBV28 and TRBJ2-1, with 8 bases that match TRBD2. The CDR3 is 15 amino acids. The ends lost 7 bases at V and 0 bases at J; junction bases unmatched: 5. Germline CDR1 is MDHEN and CDR2 is SYDVKM. CDR3 bases: TGTGCCAGCACCCCGGGGGGGAGCTCCTACAATGAGCAGTTCTTC. Translation gives CASTPGGSSYNEQFF. The complete variable domain, with remaining parts taken from reference TRBV28 and TRBJ2-1, reads DVKVTQSSRYLVKRTGEKVFLECVQDMDHENMFWYRQDPGLGLRLIYFSYDVKMKEKGDIPEGYSVSREKKERFSLILESASTNQTSMYLCASTPGGSSYNEQFFGPGTRLTVL.

The V call is TRBV7-3, the J call TRBJ2-3; 10 nucleotides agree with TRBD2. Gene TRBJ2-1 matches the end of the DNA better, so the J call may be wrong. From germline, CDR1 is SGHTA and CDR2 FQGTGA. The CDR3 contains 16 residues. The CDR3 DNA is TGTGCCAGCAGCCAAGATACCAGCGGGAGGGCCAGGGAGCAGTTCTTC. Protein sequence: CASSQDTSGRAREQFF.

The rearrangement uses TRBV7-2 and TRBJ2-7, with D hard to call. Germline V gene sequence: CDR1 SGHTA, CDR2 FQGNSA. Trimming shortened V by 2 bases and J by 0 bases, and 11 bases separated the two germline ends. This CDR3 comprises 15 residues. This CDR3 reads CASSLTTKPSYEQYF. In DNA form, the CDR3 reads TGTGCCAGCAGCTTAACAACAAAACCCTCCTACGAGCAGTACTTC.

This clonotype has more than one count but fewer than ten. The chain uses TRBV20-1 and TRBJ1-5; 8 positions match TRBD1. The CDR3 spans 14 residues. Trimming took 0 bases from V and 7 from J; bases not matched to a gene: 5. Germline V lookup: CDR1 DFQATT, CDR2 SNEGSKA (reference sequence). The CDR3 here is CSARDEQGAQPQHF. Written as DNA, the CDR3 is TGCAGTGCTAGAGATGAGCAGGGGGCACAGCCCCAGCATTTT.

The chain employs TRBV12-3 or TRBV12-4 and TRBJ2-6; 7 bases map to TRBD2. The tail of the sequence fits TRBJ2-5 better, so the J call may be wrong. CDR3 length equals 13 residues. The CDR3 nucleotides read TGTGCCAGCAGTTTGCGCGGGAGAGAGACCCAGTACTTC. Amino acids: CASSLRGRETQYF.

This clonotype showed up just once. This rearrangement joins TRBV7-8 to TRBJ2-1; TRBD2 aligns across 12 bases. This CDR3 comprises 16 residues. V lost 2 bases to trimming and J lost 5 bases; unmatched junction nucleotides: 4. Per the germline V gene, CDR1 is SGHVS and CDR2 is FQNEAQ. CDR3 coding DNA: TGTGCCAGCAGCTTAAGAAGGACTAGCGGGAACAATGAGCAGTTCTTC. Its translation: CASSLRRTSGNNEQFF.

The chain employs TRBV7-3 and TRBJ2-1; TRBD2 matches 9 bases. V lost 3 bases and J lost 5; bases outside the gene matches: 5. The V gene's germline CDR1 is SGHTA and CDR2 FQGTGA. The CDR3 extends over 15 amino acids. CDR3 bases: TGTGCCAGCAGCTTGGCGGGAGGGAGGCACAATGAGCAGTTCTTC. Residues: CASSLAGGRHNEQFF.

The V and J genes are TRBV7-8 and TRBJ2-3; TRBD2 matches at 8 bases. The J call is in doubt because the DNA end fits TRBJ2-5 better. The CDR3 loop spans 13 amino acids. CDR1 SGHVS and CDR2 FQNEAQ come from the germline V gene. The DNA for the CDR3 is TGTGCCAGCACCAAAAGCGGGGGCGGGACCCAGTACTTC. This sequence encodes CASTKSGGGTQYF.

There are many counts of this clonotype. One base away lies a much larger clone, so this may be a sequencing read error. V gene TRBV4-3 combines with J gene TRBJ2-7; D may be TRBD1 or TRBD2 (6 bases each). V lost 3 bases, J lost 7 bases, and 13 bases lay in between. Germline V CDR1 and CDR2: LGHNA, YSLEER. This CDR3 spans 13 amino acids. CDR3: CASSHRTGREQYF. CDR3 nucleotides: TGCGCCAGCAGCCACCGTACAGGGAGGGAGCAGTACTTC.

On this clonotype itself: A much larger clone sits a single nucleotide away, making a read error possible. This chain connects TRBV12-3 or TRBV12-4 to TRBJ2-7; D may be TRBD2 (5 bases). Trimming cost V 3 bases and J 7 bases, with 22 bases left between them. This CDR3 contains 16 residues. The CDR3 DNA reads TGTGCCAGCAGTTTTACGGGAAGGGCTCGCTACAATGAGCAGTACTTC. Residues: CASSFTGRARYNEQYF.

CDR3 region: CASSLTGGETQYF. CDR3 in DNA: TGTGCCAGCAGCTTAACAGGGGGAGAGACCCAGTACTTC. The chain employs TRBV7-3 and TRBJ2-5; tentative D call: TRBD1 (6 bases). Looked up from germline, CDR1 is SGHTA and CDR2 is FQGTGA. Trimming removed 0 bases from V and 4 bases from J, with 6 bases in between. The CDR3 extends over 13 amino acids.

A note on this clonotype: This sequence may be a read error, since a much larger clone differs from it by one base. The chain couples TRBV19 to TRBJ2-5; weak D call: TRBD1 (5 bases). Germline CDR1 reads LNHDA; CDR2 reads SQIVND (reference sequence). V was pared by 3 bases and J by 11 bases, with 19 bases between. The CDR3 loop spans 14 amino acids. This CDR3 is CASSIANRYNEQYF. As DNA, the CDR3 is TGTGCCAGTAGTATCGCCAACAGGTACAATGAGCAGTACTTC.

A note on this clonotype: The junction and the germline gene differ at one end; a read error may be behind it. The chain is built from TRBV7-3 and TRBJ2-1; weak D call: TRBD2 (5 bases). CDR3 length: 15 residues. The germline CDR1 and CDR2 sequences are SGHTA and FQGTGA. This CDR3 reads CASSSSKPPIGKMVF. CDR3 nucleotide sequence: TGTGCCAGCAGCTCAAGCAAGCCCCCGATCGGGAAGATGGTCTTC.